This record covers a single T cell receptor beta chain. Its antigen remains unknown. These data come from a study of beta chain features in type 1 diabetes. General study results and limits: High-TCR-expressing cells could be over-represented by cDNA sequencing. Shorter templates might be favored by PCR, and equally so in patients and in controls.

V was pared by 0 bases and J by 6 bases, with 3 bases between. This CDR3 is built from 12 residues. Germline loops: CDR1 SGHTA, CDR2 FQGNSA. Of the isolated RNA, all was reverse transcribed, and so the sequenced material was expressed TCRB transcripts. Repertoires were generated with immunoSEQ multiplex PCR, while TCRdb's copy carries only in-frame clones and drops some. The sample includes about 150,000 clones, around 10% of them seen just once. This TCR derives from a man aged 18 to 35 in good health. This sequence joins TRBV7-2 and TRBJ1-5; D remains ambiguous. The sequenced sample was central memory CD4+ T cells from blood. The chain's CDR3 is CASSLAGQPQHF. For the CDR3, the DNA is TGTGCCAGCAGCTTAGCGGGTCAGCCCCAGCATTTT.